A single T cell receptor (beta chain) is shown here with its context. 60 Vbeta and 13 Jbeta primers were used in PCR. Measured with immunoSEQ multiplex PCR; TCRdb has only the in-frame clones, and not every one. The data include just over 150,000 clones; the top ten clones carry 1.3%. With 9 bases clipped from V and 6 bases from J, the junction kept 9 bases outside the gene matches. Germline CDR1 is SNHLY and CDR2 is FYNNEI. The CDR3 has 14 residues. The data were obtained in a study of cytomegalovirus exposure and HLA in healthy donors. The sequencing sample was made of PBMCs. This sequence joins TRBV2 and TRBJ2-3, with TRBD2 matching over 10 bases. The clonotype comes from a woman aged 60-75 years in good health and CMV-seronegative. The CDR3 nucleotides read TGTGCCAGTAAGCGGGAGGGCCAGGCGGATACGCAGTATTTT. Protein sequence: CASKREGQADTQYF. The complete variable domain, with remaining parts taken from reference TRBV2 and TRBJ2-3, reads EPEVTQTPSHQVTQMGQEVILRCVPISNHLYFYWYRQILGQKVEFLVSFYNNEISEKSEIFDDQFSVERPDGSNFTLKIRSTKLEDSAMYFCASKREGQADTQYFGPGTRLTVL.